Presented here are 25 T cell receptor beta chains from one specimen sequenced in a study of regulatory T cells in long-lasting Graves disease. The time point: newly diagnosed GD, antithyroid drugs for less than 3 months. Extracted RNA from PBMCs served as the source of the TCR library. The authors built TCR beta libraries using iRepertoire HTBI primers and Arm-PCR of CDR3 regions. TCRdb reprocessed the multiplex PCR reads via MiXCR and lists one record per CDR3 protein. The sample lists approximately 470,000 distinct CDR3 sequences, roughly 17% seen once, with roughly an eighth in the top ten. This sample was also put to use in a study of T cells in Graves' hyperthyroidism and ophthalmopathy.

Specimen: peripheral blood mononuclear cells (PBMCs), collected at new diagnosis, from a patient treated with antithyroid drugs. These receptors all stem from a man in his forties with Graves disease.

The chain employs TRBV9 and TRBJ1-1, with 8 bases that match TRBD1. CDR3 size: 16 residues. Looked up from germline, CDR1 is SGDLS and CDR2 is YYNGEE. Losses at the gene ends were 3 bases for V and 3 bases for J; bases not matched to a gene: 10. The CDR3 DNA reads TGTGCCAGCAGCGCCACAGGGGGATTACCGTACACTGAAGCTTTCTTT. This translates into CASSATGGLPYTEAFF.

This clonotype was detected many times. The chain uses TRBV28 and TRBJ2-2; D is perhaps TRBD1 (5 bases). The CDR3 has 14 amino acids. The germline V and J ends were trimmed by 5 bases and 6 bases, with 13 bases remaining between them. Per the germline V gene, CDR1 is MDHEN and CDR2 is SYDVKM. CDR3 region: CASSQGGRAGELFF. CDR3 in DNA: TGTGCCAGCAGTCAGGGCGGCAGGGCCGGGGAGCTGTTTTTT.

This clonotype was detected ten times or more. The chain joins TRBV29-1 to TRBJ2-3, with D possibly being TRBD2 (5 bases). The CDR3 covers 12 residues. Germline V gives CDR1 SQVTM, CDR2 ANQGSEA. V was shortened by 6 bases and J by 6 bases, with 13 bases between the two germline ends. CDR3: CSVATGTDTQYF. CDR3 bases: TGCAGCGTGGCAACGGGAACCGATACGCAGTATTTT.

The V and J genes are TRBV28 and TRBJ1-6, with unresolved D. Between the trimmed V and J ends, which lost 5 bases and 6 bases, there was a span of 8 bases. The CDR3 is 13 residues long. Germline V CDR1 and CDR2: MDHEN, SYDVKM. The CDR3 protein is CASSTGPNSPLHF. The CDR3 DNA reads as TGTGCCAGCAGTACCGGACCTAATTCACCCCTCCACTTT.

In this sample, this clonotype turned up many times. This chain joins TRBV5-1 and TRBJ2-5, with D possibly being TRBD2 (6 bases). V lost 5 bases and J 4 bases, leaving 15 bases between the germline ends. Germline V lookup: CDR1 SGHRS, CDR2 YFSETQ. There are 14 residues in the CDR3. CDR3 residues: CASSFRLGGETQYF. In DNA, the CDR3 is TGCGCCAGCAGTTTCCGTTTGGGGGGAGAGACCCAGTACTTC.

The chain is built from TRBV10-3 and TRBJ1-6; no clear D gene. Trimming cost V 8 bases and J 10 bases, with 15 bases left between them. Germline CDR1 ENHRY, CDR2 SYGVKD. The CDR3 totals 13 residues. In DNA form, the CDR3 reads TGTGCCATCCACGAAAGTGTAGAATCACCCCTCCACTTT. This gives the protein CAIHESVESPLHF.

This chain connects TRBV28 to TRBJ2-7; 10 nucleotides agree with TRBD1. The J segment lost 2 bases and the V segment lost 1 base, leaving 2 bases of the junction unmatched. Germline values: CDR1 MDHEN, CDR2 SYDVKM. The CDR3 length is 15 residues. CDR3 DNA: TGTGCCAGCAGTTTATCCGGGACAGGGGCCTACGAGCAGTACTTC. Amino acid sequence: CASSLSGTGAYEQYF.

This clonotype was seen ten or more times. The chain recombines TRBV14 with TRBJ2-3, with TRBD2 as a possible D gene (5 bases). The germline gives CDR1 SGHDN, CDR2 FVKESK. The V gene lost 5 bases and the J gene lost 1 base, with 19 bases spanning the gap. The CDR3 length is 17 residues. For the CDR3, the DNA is TGTGCCAGCAGCAATAGGGCGGGTGGCCCCGGCACAGATACGCAGTATTTT. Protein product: CASSNRAGGPGTDTQYF.

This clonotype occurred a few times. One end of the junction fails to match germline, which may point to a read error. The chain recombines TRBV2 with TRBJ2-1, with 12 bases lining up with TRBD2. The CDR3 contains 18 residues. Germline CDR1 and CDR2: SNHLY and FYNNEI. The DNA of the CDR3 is TGTGCCGGCAGTGAAGCGCGATCTAGCGGGAGGGCCCGCAATGAGCAGTTCTTC. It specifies CAGSEARSSGRARNEQFF.

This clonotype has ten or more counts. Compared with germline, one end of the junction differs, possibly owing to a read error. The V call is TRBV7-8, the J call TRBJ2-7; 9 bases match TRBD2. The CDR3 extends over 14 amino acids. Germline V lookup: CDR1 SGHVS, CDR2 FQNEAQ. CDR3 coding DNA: TGTGCCAGCAGTTTAGGCGGGGGGGCTTACGAGCAGTACTTC. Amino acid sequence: CASSLGGGAYEQYF.

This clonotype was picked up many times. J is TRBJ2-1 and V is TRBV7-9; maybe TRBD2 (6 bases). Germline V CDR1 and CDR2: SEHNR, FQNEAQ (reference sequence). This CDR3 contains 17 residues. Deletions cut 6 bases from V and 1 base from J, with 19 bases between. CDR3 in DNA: TGTGCCAGCAGACGGTTTGTCCCCGGGACTTCCTACAATGAGCAGTTCTTC. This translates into CASRRFVPGTSYNEQFF.

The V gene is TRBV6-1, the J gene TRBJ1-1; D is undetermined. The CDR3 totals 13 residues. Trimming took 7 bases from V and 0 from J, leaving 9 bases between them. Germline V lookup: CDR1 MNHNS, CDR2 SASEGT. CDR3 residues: CASKAGVNTEAFF. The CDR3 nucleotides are TGTGCCAGCAAAGCTGGAGTGAACACTGAAGCTTTCTTT.

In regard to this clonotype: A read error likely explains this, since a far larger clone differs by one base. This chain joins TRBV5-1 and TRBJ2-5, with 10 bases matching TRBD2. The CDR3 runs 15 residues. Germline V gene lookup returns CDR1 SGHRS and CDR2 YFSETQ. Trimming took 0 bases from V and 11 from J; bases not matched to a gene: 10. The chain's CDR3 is CASSLDSGGYNEQYF. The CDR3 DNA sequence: TGCGCCAGCAGCTTGGATAGCGGGGGGTACAATGAGCAGTACTTC.

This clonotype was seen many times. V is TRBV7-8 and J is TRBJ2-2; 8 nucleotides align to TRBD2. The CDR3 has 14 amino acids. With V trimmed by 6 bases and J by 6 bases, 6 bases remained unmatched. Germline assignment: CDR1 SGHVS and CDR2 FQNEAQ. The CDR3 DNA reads TGTGCCAGCAGTCAGCGGGAGACGGCCGGGGAGCTGTTTTTT. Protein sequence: CASSQRETAGELFF.

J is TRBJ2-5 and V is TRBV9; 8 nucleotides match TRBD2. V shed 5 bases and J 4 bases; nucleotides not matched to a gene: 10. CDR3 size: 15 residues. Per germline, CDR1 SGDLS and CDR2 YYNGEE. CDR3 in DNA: TGTGCCAGCAGTCTCTATGCGGGAGGAGTAGAGACCCAGTACTTC. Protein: CASSLYAGGVETQYF.

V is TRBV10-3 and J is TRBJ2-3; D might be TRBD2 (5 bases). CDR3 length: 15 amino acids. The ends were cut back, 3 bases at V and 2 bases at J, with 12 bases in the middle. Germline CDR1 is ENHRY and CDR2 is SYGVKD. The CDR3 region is CAISELASFTDTQYF. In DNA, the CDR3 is TGTGCCATCAGTGAATTGGCTAGCTTCACAGATACGCAGTATTTT.

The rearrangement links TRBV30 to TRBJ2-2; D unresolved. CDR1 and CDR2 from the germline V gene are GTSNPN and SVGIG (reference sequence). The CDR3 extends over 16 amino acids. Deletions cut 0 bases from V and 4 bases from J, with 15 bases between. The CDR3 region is CAWSVQSVMGTGELFF. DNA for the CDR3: TGTGCCTGGAGTGTACAGTCAGTTATGGGCACCGGGGAGCTGTTTTTT.

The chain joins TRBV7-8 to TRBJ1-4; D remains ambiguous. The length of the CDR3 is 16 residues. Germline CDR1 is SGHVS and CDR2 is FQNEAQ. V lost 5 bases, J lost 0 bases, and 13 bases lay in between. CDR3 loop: CASSRTGIATNEKLFF. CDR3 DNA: TGTGCCAGCAGCCGGACCGGAATTGCAACTAATGAAAAACTGTTTTTT.

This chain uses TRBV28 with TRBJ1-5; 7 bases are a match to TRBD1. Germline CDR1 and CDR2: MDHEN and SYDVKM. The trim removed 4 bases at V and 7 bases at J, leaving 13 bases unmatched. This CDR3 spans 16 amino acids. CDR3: CASSSGGEGAEQPQHF. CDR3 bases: TGTGCCAGCAGTTCTGGGGGGGAGGGGGCAGAACAGCCCCAGCATTTT.

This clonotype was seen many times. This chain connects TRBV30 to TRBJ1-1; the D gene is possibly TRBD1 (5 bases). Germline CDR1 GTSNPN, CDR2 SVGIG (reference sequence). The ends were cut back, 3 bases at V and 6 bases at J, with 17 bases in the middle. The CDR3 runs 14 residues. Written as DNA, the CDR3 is TGTGCCTGGAGGCGCCGTGGGGGAGTAGCTGAAGCTTTCTTT. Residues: CAWRRRGGVAEAFF.

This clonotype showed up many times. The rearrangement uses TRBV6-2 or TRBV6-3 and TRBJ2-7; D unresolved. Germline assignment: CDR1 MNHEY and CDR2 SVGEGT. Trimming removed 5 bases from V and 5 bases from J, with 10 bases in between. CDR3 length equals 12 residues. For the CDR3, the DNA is TGTGCCAGCAGTGCCAAACCGAACGAGCAGTACTTC. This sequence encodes CASSAKPNEQYF.

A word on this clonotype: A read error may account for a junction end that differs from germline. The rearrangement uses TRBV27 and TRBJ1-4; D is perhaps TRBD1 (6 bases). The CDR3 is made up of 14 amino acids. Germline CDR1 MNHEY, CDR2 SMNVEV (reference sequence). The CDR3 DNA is TGTGCCAGCAGTTTCGGAGGACAGAATGAAGAACTGTTTTTT. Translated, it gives CASSFGGQNEELFF.

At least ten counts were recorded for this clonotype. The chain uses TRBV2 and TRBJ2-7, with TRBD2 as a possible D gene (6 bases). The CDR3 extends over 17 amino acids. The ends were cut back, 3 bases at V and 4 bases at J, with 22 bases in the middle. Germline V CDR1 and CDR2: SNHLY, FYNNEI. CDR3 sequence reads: CASSEPGVRGEPYEQYF. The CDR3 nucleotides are TGTGCCAGCAGTGAGCCGGGAGTTAGGGGCGAGCCGTACGAGCAGTACTTC.

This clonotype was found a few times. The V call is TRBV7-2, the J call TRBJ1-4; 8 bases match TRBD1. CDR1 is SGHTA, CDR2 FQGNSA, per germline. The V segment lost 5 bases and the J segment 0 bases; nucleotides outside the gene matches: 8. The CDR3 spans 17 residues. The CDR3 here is CASSPQGGGATNEKLFF. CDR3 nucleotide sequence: TGTGCCAGCAGCCCACAGGGGGGGGGGGCAACTAATGAAAAACTGTTTTTT.

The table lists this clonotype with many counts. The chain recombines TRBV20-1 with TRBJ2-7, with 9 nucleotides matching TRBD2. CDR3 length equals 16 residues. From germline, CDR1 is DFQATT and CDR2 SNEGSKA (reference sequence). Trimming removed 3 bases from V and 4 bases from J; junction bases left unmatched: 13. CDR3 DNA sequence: TGCAGTGCTAGGTCCGGCGGGAGGGTGGGGAGGTACGAGCAGTACTTC. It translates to CSARSGGRVGRYEQYF.